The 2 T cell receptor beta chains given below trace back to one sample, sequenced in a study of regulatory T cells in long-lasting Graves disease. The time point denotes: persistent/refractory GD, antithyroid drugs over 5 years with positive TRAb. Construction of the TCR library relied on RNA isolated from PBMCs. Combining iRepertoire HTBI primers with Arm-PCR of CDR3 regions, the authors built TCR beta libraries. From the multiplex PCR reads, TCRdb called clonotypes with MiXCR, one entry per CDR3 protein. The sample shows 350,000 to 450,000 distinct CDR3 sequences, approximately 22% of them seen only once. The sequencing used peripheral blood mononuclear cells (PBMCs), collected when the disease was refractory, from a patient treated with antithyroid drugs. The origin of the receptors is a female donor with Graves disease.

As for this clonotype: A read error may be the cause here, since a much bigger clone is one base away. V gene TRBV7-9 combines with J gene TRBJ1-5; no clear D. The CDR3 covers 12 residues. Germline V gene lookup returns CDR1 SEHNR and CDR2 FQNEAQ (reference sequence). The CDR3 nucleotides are TGTGCCAGCAGCCTGTCCAGAGGGCCCCAGCGTTTT. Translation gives CASSLSRGPQRF.

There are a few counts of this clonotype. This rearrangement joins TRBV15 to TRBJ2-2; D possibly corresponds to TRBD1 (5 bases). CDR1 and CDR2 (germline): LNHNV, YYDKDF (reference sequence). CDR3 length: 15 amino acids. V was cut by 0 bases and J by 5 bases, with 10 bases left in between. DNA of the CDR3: TGTGCCACCAGCAGAGATCAGGGATTAACCGGGGAGCTGTTTTTT. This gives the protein CATSRDQGLTGELFF. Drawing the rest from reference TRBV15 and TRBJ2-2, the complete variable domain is DAMVIQNPRYQVTQFGKPVTLSCSQTLNHNVMYWYQQKSSQAPKLLFHYYDKDFNNEADTPDNFQSRRPNTSFCFLDIRSPGLGDTAMYLCATSRDQGLTGELFFGEGSRLTVL.